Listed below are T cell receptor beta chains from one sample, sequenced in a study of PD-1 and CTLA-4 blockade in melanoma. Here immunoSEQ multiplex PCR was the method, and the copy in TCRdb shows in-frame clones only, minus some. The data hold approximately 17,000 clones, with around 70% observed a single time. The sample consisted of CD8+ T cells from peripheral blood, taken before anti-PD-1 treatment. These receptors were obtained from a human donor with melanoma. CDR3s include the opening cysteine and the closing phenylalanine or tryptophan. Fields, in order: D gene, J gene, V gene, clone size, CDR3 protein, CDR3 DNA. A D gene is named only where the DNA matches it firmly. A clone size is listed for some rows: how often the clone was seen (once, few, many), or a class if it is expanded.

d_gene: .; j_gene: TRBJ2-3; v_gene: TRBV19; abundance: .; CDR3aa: CASSIRGDSEGADTQYF; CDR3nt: TGTGCCAGTAGTATAAGGGGGGACAGCGAGGGCGCAGATACGCAGTATTTT
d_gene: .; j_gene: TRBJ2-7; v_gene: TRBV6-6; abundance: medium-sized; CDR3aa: CASSYSPSYEQYF; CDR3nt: TGTGCCAGCAGTTACTCACCCTCGTACGAGCAGTACTTC
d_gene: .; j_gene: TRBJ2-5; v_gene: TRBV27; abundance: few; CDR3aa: CASSLANQETQYF; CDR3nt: TGTGCCAGCAGTTTGGCCAACCAAGAGACCCAGTACTTC
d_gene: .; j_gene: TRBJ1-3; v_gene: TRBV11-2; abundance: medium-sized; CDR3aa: CASSLAGGTGNTIYF; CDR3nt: TGTGCCAGCAGCCTCGCTGGCGGTACTGGAAACACCATATATTTT
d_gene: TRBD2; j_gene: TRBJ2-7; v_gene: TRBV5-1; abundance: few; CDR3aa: CASSLSGKSTHEQYF; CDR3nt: TGCGCCAGCAGCTTGAGCGGGAAGTCAACCCACGAGCAGTACTTC
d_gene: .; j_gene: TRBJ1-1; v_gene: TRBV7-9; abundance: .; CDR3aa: CASSLGAPGTFF; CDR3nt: TGTGCCAGCAGCTTAGGGGCGCCGGGGACTTTCTTT
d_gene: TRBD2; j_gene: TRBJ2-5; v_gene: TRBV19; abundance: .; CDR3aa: CASSIAGGAIETQYF; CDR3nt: TGTGCCAGTAGTATAGCCGGGGGGGCCATCGAGACCCAGTACTTC
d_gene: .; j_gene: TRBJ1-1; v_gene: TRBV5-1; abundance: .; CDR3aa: CASSLGPNTEAFF; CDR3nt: TGCGCCAGCAGCCTCGGGCCGAACACTGAAGCTTTCTTT
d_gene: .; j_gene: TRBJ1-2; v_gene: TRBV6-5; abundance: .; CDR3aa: CASSYGRLNYGYTF; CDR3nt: TGTGCCAGCAGTTACGGAAGGCTGAACTATGGCTACACCTTC
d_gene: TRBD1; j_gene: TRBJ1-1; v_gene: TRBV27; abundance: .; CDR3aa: CASSPRGLNTEAFF; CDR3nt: TGTGCCAGCAGCCCCAGGGGGCTGAACACTGAAGCTTTCTTT
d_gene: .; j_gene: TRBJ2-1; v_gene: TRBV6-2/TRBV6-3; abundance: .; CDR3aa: CASSYGGSNEQFF; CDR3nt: TGTGCCAGCAGTTACGGAGGCAGCAATGAGCAGTTCTTC
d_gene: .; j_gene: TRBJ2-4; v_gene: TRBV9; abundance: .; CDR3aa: CASSGRYSKNIQYF; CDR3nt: TGTGCCAGCAGCGGCCGCTATTCTAAAAACATTCAGTACTTC
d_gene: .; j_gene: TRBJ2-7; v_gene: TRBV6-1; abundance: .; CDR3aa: CASSEAPETSYEQYF; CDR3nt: TGTGCCAGCAGTGAAGCCCCTGAAACCTCCTACGAGCAGTACTTC
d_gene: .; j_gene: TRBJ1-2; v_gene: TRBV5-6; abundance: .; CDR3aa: CASSLVGVGGYTF; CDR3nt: TGTGCCAGCAGCTTGGTTGGAGTCGGGGGCTACACCTTC
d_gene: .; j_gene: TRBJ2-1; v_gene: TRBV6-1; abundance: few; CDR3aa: CASSEGEPGVHNEQFF; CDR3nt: TGTGCCAGCAGTGAAGGGGAGCCAGGGGTACACAATGAGCAGTTCTTC
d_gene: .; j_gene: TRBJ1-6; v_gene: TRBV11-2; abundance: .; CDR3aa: CASSLDGTQSSYNSPLHF; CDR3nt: TGTGCCAGCAGCTTAGACGGGACACAGAGCTCCTATAATTCACCCCTCCACTTT
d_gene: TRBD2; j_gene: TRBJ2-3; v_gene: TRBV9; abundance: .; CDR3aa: CASSAGSFQRGGPDTQYF; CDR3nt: TGTGCCAGCAGCGCTGGTAGTTTCCAGCGGGGGGGCCCAGATACGCAGTATTTT
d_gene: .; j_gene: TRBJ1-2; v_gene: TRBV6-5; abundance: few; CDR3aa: CASSYNSNYGYTF; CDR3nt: TGTGCCAGCAGTTACAACAGCAACTATGGCTACACCTTC
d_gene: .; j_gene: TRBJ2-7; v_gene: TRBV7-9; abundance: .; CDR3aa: CASSLGQPYEQYF; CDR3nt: TGTGCCAGCAGCTTAGGACAGCCATACGAGCAGTACTTC
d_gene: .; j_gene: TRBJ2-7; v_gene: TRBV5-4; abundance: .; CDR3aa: CASSRSYEQYF; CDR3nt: TGTGCCAGCAGCCGGTCCTACGAGCAGTACTTC
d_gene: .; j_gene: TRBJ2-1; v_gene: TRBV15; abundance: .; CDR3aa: CATSTRVNEQFF; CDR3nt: TGTGCCACCAGCACCAGGGTCAATGAGCAGTTCTTC
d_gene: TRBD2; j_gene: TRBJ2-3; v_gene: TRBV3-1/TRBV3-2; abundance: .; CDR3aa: CASSQEAGLAGEEWSTDTQYF; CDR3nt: TGTGCCAGCAGCCAAGAAGCGGGACTAGCGGGGGAAGAATGGAGCACAGATACGCAGTATTTT
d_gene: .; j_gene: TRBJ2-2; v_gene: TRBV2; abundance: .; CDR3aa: CASQSDTGELFF; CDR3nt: TGTGCCAGCCAGTCGGACACCGGGGAGCTGTTTTTT
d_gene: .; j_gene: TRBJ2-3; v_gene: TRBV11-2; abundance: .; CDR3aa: CASSPRGGKDTQYF; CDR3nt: TGTGCCAGCAGCCCCCGTGGGGGAAAAGATACGCAGTATTTT
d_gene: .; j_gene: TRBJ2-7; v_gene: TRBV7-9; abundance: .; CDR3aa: CASSREMGDEQYF; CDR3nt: TGTGCCAGCAGCCGAGAGATGGGCGACGAGCAGTACTTC
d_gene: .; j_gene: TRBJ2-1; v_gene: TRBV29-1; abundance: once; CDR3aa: CSVEDSPSGEQFF; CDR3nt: TGCAGCGTTGAAGATAGCCCTTCCGGTGAGCAGTTCTTC
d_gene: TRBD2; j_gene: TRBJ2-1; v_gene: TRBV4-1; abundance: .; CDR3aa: CASALTSGSNEQFF; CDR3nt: TGCGCCAGCGCCTTAACTAGCGGGAGTAATGAGCAGTTCTTC
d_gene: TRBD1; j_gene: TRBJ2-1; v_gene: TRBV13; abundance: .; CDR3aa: CASSTPGGTYNEQFF; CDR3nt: TGTGCCAGCAGCACGCCAGGGGGTACTTACAATGAGCAGTTCTTC
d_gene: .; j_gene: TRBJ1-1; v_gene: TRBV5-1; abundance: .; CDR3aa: CASSPGYTEAFF; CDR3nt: TGCGCCAGCAGCCCAGGGTACACTGAAGCTTTCTTT
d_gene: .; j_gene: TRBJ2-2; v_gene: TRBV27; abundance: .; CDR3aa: CASRVPGPFGELFF; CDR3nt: TGTGCCAGCAGGGTACCGGGACCGTTCGGGGAGCTGTTTTTT
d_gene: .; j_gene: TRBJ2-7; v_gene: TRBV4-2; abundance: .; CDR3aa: CASSQGGGAYEQYF; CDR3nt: TGTGCCAGCAGCCAAGGTGGCGGCGCTTACGAGCAGTACTTC
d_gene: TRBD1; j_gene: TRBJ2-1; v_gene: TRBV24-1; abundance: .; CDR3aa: CATGQDRETTTGEQFF; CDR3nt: TGTGCCACCGGGCAAGACAGGGAAACTACTACGGGTGAGCAGTTCTTC
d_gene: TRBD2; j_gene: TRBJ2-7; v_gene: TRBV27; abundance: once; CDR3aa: CASSLFSGRGGYEQYF; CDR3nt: TGTGCCAGCAGTTTATTCAGCGGGAGGGGTGGCTACGAGCAGTACTTC
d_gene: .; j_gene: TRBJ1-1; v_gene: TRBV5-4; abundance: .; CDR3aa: CASSRWGEGTEAFF; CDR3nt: TGTGCCAGCAGCCGCTGGGGGGAGGGCACTGAAGCTTTCTTT
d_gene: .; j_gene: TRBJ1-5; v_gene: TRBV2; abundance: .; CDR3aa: CASSRTRAEFQPQHF; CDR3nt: TGTGCCAGCAGCAGAACGAGGGCAGAGTTCCAGCCCCAGCATTTT
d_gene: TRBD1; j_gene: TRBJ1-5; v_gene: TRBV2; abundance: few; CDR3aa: CASRGRIGTANNQPQHF; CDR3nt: TGTGCCAGCAGGGGACGCATAGGGACAGCGAACAATCAGCCCCAGCATTTT
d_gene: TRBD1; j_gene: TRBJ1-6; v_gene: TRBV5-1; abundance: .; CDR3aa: CASSLGGTANSPLHF; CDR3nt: TGCGCCAGCAGCTTGGGGGGGACAGCGAATTCACCCCTCCACTTT
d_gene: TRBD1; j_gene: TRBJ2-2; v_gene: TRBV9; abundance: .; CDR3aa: CASSQGAHLGTGELFF; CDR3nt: TGTGCCAGCAGCCAGGGGGCGCATTTGGGCACCGGGGAGCTGTTTTTT
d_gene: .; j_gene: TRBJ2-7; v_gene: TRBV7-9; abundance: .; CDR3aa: CASSARYSYEQYF; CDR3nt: TGTGCCAGCAGCGCAAGGTACTCCTACGAGCAGTACTTC
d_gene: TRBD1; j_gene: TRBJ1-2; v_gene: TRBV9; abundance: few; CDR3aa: CASSVGAGGNYGYTF; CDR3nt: TGTGCCAGCAGCGTAGGGGCAGGGGGCAACTATGGCTACACCTTC
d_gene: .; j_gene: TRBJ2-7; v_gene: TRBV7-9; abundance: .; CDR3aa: CASSSPNDVGGHYEQYF; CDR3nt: TGTGCCAGCAGCTCCCCTAACGATGTGGGGGGACACTACGAGCAGTACTTC
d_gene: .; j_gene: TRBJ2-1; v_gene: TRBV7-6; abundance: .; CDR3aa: CASSFRSYNEQFF; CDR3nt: TGTGCCAGCAGCTTTCGCAGTTACAATGAGCAGTTCTTC
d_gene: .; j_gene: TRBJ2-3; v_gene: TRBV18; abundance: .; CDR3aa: CASSSTAYTDTQYF; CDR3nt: TGTGCCAGCTCCTCGACTGCCTACACAGATACGCAGTATTTT
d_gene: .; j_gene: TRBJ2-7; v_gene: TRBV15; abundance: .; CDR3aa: CATSTGVGYEQYF; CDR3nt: TGTGCCACCAGCACGGGCGTCGGCTACGAGCAGTACTTC
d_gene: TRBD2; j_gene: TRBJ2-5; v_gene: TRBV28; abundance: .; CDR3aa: CASSSRLAGGFQETQYF; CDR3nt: TGTGCCAGCAGTTCCAGACTAGCGGGAGGTTTTCAAGAGACCCAGTACTTC
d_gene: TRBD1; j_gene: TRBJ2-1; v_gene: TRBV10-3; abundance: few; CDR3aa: CAISPSPGQTISHEQFF; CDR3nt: TGTGCCATCAGTCCCTCCCCGGGACAGACAATCTCCCATGAGCAGTTCTTC
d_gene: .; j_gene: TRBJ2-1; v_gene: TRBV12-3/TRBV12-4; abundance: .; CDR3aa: CASSLGVNEQFF; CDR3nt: TGTGCCAGCAGTTTAGGAGTGAATGAGCAGTTCTTC
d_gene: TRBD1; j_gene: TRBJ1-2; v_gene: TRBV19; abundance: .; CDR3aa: CASTLWAGQGEGYTF; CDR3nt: TGTGCCAGTACCCTATGGGCCGGACAGGGGGAGGGCTACACCTTC
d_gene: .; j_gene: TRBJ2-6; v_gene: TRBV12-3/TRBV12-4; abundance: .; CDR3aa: CASSPAGANVLTF; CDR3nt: TGTGCCAGCAGCCCCGCTGGGGCCAACGTCCTGACTTTC
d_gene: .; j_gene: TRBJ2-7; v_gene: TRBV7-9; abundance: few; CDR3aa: CASSPLRFRGAYEQYF; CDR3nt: TGTGCCAGCAGTCCTCTCCGTTTTCGAGGAGCCTACGAGCAGTACTTC
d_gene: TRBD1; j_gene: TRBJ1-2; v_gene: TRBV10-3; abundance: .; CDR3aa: CAISESVRGTANYGYTF; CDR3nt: TGTGCCATCAGTGAGTCGGTTAGAGGGACAGCAAACTATGGCTACACCTTC